Below, one T cell receptor beta chain is given with its context. V lost 2 bases and J 8 bases, leaving 16 bases between the germline ends. There are 15 residues in the CDR3. Germline V lookup: CDR1 MDHEN, CDR2 SYDVKM. This sample is part of a study of T cell changes during pregnancy in multiple sclerosis. Clones were read by immunoSEQ multiplex PCR, and TCRdb kept only the in-frame ones, dropping some. The repertoire holds some 93,000 clones, with around 91% as singletons. This chain joins TRBV28 and TRBJ2-1, with a possible D match to TRBD2 (6 bases). The receptor was derived from a female donor in good health, enrolled as a control in a pregnancy study. This material consisted of peripheral blood, taken after pregnancy. The CDR3 loop reads CASSLLQGGDDEQFF. CDR3 nucleotide sequence: TGTGCCAGCAGTTTACTCCAGGGCGGGGACGATGAGCAGTTCTTC.